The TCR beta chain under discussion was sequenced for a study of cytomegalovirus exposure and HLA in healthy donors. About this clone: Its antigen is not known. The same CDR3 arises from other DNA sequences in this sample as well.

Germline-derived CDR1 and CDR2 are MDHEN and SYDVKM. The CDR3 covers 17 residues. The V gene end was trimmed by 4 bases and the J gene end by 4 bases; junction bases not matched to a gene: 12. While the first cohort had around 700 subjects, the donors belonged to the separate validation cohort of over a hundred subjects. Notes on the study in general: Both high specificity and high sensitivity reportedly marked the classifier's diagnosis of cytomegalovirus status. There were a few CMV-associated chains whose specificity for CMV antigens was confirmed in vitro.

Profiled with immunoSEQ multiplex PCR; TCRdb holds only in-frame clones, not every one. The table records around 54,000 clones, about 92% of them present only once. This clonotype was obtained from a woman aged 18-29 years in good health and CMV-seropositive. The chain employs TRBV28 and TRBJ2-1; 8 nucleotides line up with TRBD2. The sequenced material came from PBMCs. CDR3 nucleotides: TGTGCCAGCAGTTCTCCCCCGGGGGGCGGGGGGTACAATGAGCAGTTCTTC. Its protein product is CASSSPPGGGGYNEQFF.